This T cell receptor (beta chain) was sequenced in a study of Ad26.COV2.S vaccination and SARS-CoV-2 variants. Study findings and constraints: Responses of T cells in total may have been underestimated by the TCR breadth and depth analyses.

The germline V gene has CDR1 MNHEY and CDR2 SVGAGI. The CDR3 totals 11 residues. V was cut by 9 bases and J by 3 bases, with 9 bases left in between. Note on this clone: Its specificity is unknown.

Libraries were prepared by immunoSEQ multiplex PCR; TCRdb keeps only in-frame clonotypes and omits some of them. The sample gives roughly 350,000 clones, roughly 91% of which show up once; around 3.7% is in the top ten. This sample's treatment: 19 received Ad26.COV2.S at low or high dose, single or two shots; a few received placebo; per-sample allocation not given. The study sampled participants on day 63 after the first vaccine or placebo injection. The source was peripheral blood, collected in a trial of Ad26.COV2.S vaccine versus placebo. The chain links TRBV6-5 to TRBJ2-7; D might be TRBD2 (5 bases). The clonotype comes from a person aged 18 to 59 who received the Ad26.COV2.S COVID-19 vaccine or a placebo. CDR3 in amino acids: CASQRDYEQYF. The CDR3 nucleotides are TGTGCCAGTCAACGGGACTACGAGCAGTACTTC.